This TCR beta chain was recorded in a study of T-cell memory formation after mild COVID-19 (dated by TCRdb to the early 2020s). Looking at the study overall: TCR sequence clusters from the two donors were found to be largely donor specific. In two donors, T-cell clones that expanded and contracted after mild COVID-19 were followed by sequencing TCRalpha and TCRbeta repertoires longitudinally. The cohort comprised two young, previously healthy adult volunteers, one female and one male.

PBMCs were isolated by Ficoll-Paque density gradient centrifugation. What the work shows at the level of the full study, not this receptor alone: Only a couple of mild cases were covered by the study, and larger cohorts that include severe cases with pre-infection samples were considered necessary. SARS-CoV-2 specificity of the second-wave clones peaking on day 37 was not confirmed. Contracting CD4+ clones were found mainly in CM and EM memory subsets, while CD8+ clones were enriched in EMRA. Some responding clones were found in pre-infection memory, which suggests that pre-existing cross-reactive memory T cells took part in the SARS-CoV-2 response. Clones contracting from day 15 to 85 had balanced CD4/CD8 phenotypes, while a second wave expanding from day 15 to 37 was biased towards CD4+.

The cysteine opens and the phenylalanine closes a CDR3 of 16 amino acids. Of the read, only the CDR3 DNA is kept; its 48 bases are in frame from base 1. The germline V gene gives CDR1 as SGHVS and CDR2 as FNYEAQ. V and J are truncated by 5 bases and 1 base respectively, leaving an intervening sequence of 14 bases. Instrument used: Illumina NovaSeq 6000. TCRalpha and TCRbeta cDNA libraries were constructed by 5'RACE with constant-segment primers, with sample barcodes and unique molecular identifiers being introduced. Trizol reagent was used to extract RNA from every sample. Library amplification was performed in two PCR steps, and a second sample barcode and Illumina TruSeq adapters were introduced in the second step. Sequencing of libraries was performed on an Illumina NovaSeq with 2 x 150 bp paired-end reads. The paper's data handling went like this. Demultiplexing of reads and collapsing into UMI-guided consensus sequences were performed with migec v1.2.7. With mixcr v2.1.11, UMI consensuses were aligned to TRA and TRB V and J templates and assembled into clonotypes. Clonotypes were classified as expanded or contracted when called significant by both edgeR and NoisET, with noise models trained on biological replicates. For edgeR calls, a false discovery rate-adjusted p below 0.01 and a log2 fold-change threshold of 1 were applied. As an exploratory analysis of dynamics, max-normalized trajectories of the 1000 most abundant clonotypes were examined with PCA combined with hierarchical clustering. The CD4 or CD8 phenotype of responding clones was assigned using the separately sequenced CD4+ and CD8+ repertoires. The public reads were reprocessed in TCRdb via fastp at Q25 and MiXCR, keeping in-frame beta chains. Each entry is one CDR3 protein sequence, shown with its most common DNA and genes. These V and J calls originate from TCRdb's pipeline instead of the authors' own analysis. For this sample there are 450,000 or so distinct CDR3 sequences; nearly 25% appear just once. The ten top clones hold about an eighth of the sample.

This clonotype showed up just a few times. The antigen it recognizes is unknown. Base quality data are lacking; no much larger clone is found one base away. The receptor was isolated from an adult woman who had mild COVID-19 (a few samples of this study predate the infection). The sample titles of this study are shuffled in the database, so cell type and time point are left out; the donor was told from shared clones. The chain joins TRBV7-6 to TRBJ2-2; possibly the D gene is TRBD2, per 6 matching bases. The source material was PBMCs or a T cell subset sorted from them (not recorded which). The encoded CDR3 is CASSRTWTKNTGELFF. The DNA reads as follows: TGTGCCAGCAGCCGTACTTGGACTAAGAACACCGGGGAGCTGTTTTTT.